In this sample, the clone carrying this T cell receptor (beta chain) turned up a few times. Its antigen remains unknown. This CDR3 comprises 13 residues. V lost 6 bases, J lost 6 bases, and 14 bases lay in between. Per the germline V gene, CDR1 is SGHVS and CDR2 is FQNEAQ. This entry is derived from a study of cytomegalovirus exposure and HLA in healthy donors. Turning to the study itself: HLA-typed donors were the source of approximately 80 million unique TCRs held in an early data release. Findings and caveats of the study: Later analysis showed most CMV-associated TCR beta chains appearing HLA-restricted.

60 Vbeta and 13 Jbeta primers were used in PCR. Clones were sequenced by immunoSEQ multiplex PCR, and TCRdb holds only the in-frame ones, with some missing. The sample comprises about 140,000 clones, roughly 76% of which are singletons, and 1% to 1.5% rests with the top ten. The source is a middle-aged woman in good health and CMV-seronegative. This chain connects TRBV7-8 to TRBJ1-2; possible D gene TRBD1, 6 bases. The sequencing input was PBMCs. CDR3 bases: TGTGCCAGCAGGGCGGGGGCGCAGAATGGCTACACCTTC. This gives the protein CASRAGAQNGYTF.